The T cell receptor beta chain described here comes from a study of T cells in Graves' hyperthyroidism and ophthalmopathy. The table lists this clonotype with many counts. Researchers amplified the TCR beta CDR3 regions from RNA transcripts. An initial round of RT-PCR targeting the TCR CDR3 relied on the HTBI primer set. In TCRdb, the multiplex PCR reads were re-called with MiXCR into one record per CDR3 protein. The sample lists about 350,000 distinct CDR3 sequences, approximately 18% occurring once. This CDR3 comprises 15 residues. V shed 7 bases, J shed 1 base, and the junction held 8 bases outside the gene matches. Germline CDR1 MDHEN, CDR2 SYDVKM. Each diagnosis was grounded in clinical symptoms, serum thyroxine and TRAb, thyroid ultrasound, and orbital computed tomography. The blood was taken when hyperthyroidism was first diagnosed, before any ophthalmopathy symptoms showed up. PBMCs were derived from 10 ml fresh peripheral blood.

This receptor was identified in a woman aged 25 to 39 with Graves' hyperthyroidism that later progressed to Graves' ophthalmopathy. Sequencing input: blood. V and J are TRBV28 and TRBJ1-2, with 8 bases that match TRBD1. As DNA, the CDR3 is TGTGCCAGCACTAGACAGGGGCGAAATAACTATGGCTACACCTTC. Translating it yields CASTRQGRNNYGYTF.